This TCR beta chain was obtained from a study of blood T cells in healthy people across ages. Next came a second PCR, run for roughly 7 to 12 cycles, which used a sample-barcoded 5' primer along with a J-beta primer mix. TCRdb re-analysed the 5' RACE reads in MiXCR, keeping a single row per CDR3 protein. The table includes roughly 680,000 distinct CDR3 sequences, roughly 21% detected once. The germline V gene encodes CDR1 SGHRS and CDR2 YFSETQ. V lost 0 bases to trimming and J lost 1 base, with 13 bases between them. The CDR3 extends over 16 amino acids. Sequencing was carried out using blood. The receptor was isolated from a man aged 65-85 years in good health. This rearrangement joins TRBV5-1 to TRBJ1-1; D might be TRBD1 (5 bases). In DNA, the CDR3 is TGCGCCAGCAGCTTGGCGAGCCAGGGAACGAACACTGAAGCTTTCTTT. Translated: CASSLASQGTNTEAFF.